This entry concerns a single TCR beta chain. This clonotype has just a few counts. The target of this receptor is not known. Per-base quality was not reported, and no clone a single base away is much larger than it. The sample is drawn from a study of blood T cells in healthy people across ages (dated by TCRdb to the mid-2010s). Notes on the research overall: In model experiments, template switching captured about one uniquely barcoded TCR beta cDNA molecule for every two T cells. Using deep sequencing normalized with unique cDNA molecular identifiers, the study measured how TCR beta repertoire diversity changes with age. The donors were split into four age groups: young (average about 16 years), middle-aged (39), aged (62) and long-lived (over 75). To avoid experimental bias, donors of different ages were distributed randomly across sequencing lanes. Using the same blood draw, the study looked at two additional independent replicas of 1 million unique cDNA reads for two donors, one aged 18 to 29 and the other aged 80 or older. Broad study findings and their caveats: Bulk unsorted PBMC profiling prevented conclusive comparison of naive and antigen-experienced compartments. The long-lived group showed more naive CD4+ T cells, fewer expanded clones and increased TCR diversity than the aged group, suggesting age selection. Observed TCR beta diversity correlated strongly with the percentage of naive T cells measured by flow cytometry. Because the CMV infection status of the donors was unknown, age-related changes in expanded clonotypes may potentially have been confounded. Observed TCR beta diversity per million T cells fell roughly linearly with age, and a significant reduction was already apparent by age approximately 40. Estimates of total diversity based on one million sequenced T cells were regarded as lower bounds and as underestimates.

The library was prepared using 5' RACE. The sequencing machine was an Illumina HiSeq 2500. The second PCR ran for roughly 7 to 12 cycles and used a J-beta primer mix along with a sample-barcoded 5' primer. A unique molecular identifier was introduced onto each TCR beta cDNA molecule by a template-switch 5' adaptor carrying 12 random nucleotides. Each sample yielded at least 2.5 million CDR3-containing paired-end reads. First-strand cDNA was synthesized from all RNA with the Mint cDNA synthesis kit, primed by a TRBC-specific oligonucleotide. After uracil-DNA glycosylase treatment, a first 18-cycle PCR used universal primers M1SS and BC2_uni_R on all cDNA. Under the source paper's analysis protocol: For normalization, 1 million high-quality reads, each with a distinct molecular identifier, were randomly selected from each sample. Reads sharing molecular identifiers were discarded rather than binned into consensus sequences. CDR3 identification, clonotype clustering and error correction used MiTCR with a Q25 quality threshold and the strictest error-elimination algorithm. Lower-bound total TCR beta diversity was estimated with a nonparametric unseen species model using Euler transformation. Clones were called with MiXCR by TCRdb after fastp trimmed the public reads at Q25, and only in-frame beta chains were retained. For every CDR3 protein sequence, its rows merge into one entry that carries the most common genes and DNA. These V and J calls derive from TCRdb rather than the authors' analysis. The sample profile shows about 650,000 distinct CDR3 sequences; approximately 52% of them were found once. The ten largest clones capture roughly 13% of the sample.

Donors were a few dozen systemically healthy Caucasian individuals from Russia aged roughly 6 to 95 years. Ten milliliters of peripheral blood were drawn from each donor into EDTA-treated Vacutainer tubes. Ficoll-Paque density-gradient centrifugation was used to isolate PBMCs, with at least 6.5 million per sample. Total RNA, at least 5 micrograms per sample, was extracted from PBMCs with Trizol reagent. For every donor, flow cytometry on a PBMC aliquot measured the percentage of naive CD45RAhigh/CD27high T cells. This TCR derives from a woman aged 80 or over in good health. The specimen sequenced was blood.

The CDR3 amino acid sequence is: CASSLSRGADTQYF. The nucleotide sequence reads as follows: TGTGCCAGCTCACTTTCTCGGGGGGCAGATACGCAGTATTTT. The rearranged chain carries TRBV18 and TRBJ2-3; TRBD2 matches 7 bases in the middle. CDR3 length: 14 amino acids, cysteine to phenylalanine. Of the read, only the CDR3 DNA is kept; its 42 bases are in frame from base 1. CDR1 and CDR2 were assigned from the germline V gene as KGHSH and LQKENI. V is trimmed back by 4 bases and J by 4 bases, and the junction contains 5 bases that no gene match accounts for.